The clone carrying this T cell receptor beta chain appeared a few times. This sample stems from a study of blood T cell repertoires in COVID-19. Using immunoSEQ multiplex PCR, the repertoire was profiled, and TCRdb retains in-frame clones only, with some absent. The sample carries under 250,000 clones, 80% to 90% recorded once. The CDR3 consists of 13 residues. CDR1 and CDR2 from the germline V gene are MNHEY and SMNVEV (reference sequence). The V gene lost 0 bases and the J gene lost 6 bases, with 9 bases spanning the gap. The genes are TRBV27 and TRBJ2-7; D unresolved. Sequencing was carried out using peripheral blood. The sequence was collected from a man aged 35 to 55 with active or convalescent COVID-19. The CDR3 region has the DNA TGTGCCAGCAGTTTATCCCACTACGGCGAGCAGTACTTC. Encoded protein: CASSLSHYGEQYF.